The 28 T cell receptor beta chains below all came from one sample that was sequenced in a study of cytomegalovirus exposure and HLA in healthy donors. In the PCR, 60 Vbeta and 13 Jbeta primers were used. Sequencing used immunoSEQ multiplex PCR; TCRdb keeps in-frame clones, though not all of them. Among roughly 200,000 clones, 79% were seen once, and the ten largest hold approximately 1.5%. The sample taken for sequencing was PBMCs. The receptors come from a girl aged 5 to 17 in good health and CMV-seropositive.

This chain connects TRBV4-3 to TRBJ1-3; no clear D. CDR1 is LGHNA, CDR2 YSLEER, per germline. V was shortened by 0 bases and J by 2 bases, with 5 bases between the two germline ends. The CDR3 is 14 amino acids. The CDR3 here is CASSQDHAGNTIYF. The CDR3 coding sequence is TGCGCCAGCAGCCAAGATCATGCTGGAAACACCATATATTTT.

This chain links TRBV15 with TRBJ1-6; 8 bases map to TRBD1. The CDR3 loop spans 15 amino acids. J gave up 8 bases and V 1 base, and 4 bases lay outside the gene matches. Germline values: CDR1 LNHNV, CDR2 YYDKDF (reference sequence). CDR3 DNA sequence: TGTGCCACCAGCAGAGGGACAGGGCAAGATTCACCCCTCCACTTT. Amino acid sequence: CATSRGTGQDSPLHF.

This chain connects TRBV5-4 to TRBJ2-5; D uncertain. CDR1 is SGHNT, CDR2 YYREEE, per germline (reference sequence). The CDR3 has 14 amino acids. The ends were cut back, 3 bases at V and 5 bases at J, with 14 bases in the middle. CDR3 sequence reads: CASSSASSGETQYF. CDR3 sequence (DNA): TGTGCCAGCAGCTCCGCATCATCCGGGGAGACCCAGTACTTC.

The chain links TRBV9 to TRBJ2-7; the D gene is possibly TRBD1 (6 bases). V dropped 7 bases and J dropped 0 bases, with 17 bases sitting between them. Germline CDR1 and CDR2: SGDLS and YYNGEE. The CDR3 sequence is 15 residues long. CDR3 amino acids: CASAPQGGSSYEQYF. The CDR3 DNA sequence: TGTGCCAGCGCACCCCAAGGGGGTAGCTCCTACGAGCAGTACTTC.

This clone appeared a single time. This chain links TRBV27 with TRBJ2-1, with D perhaps matching TRBD2 (5 bases). Germline CDR1 is MNHEY and CDR2 is SMNVEV (reference sequence). The V and J ends lost 8 bases and 4 bases respectively, with 12 bases between them. The CDR3 runs to 13 residues. The CDR3 reads CASRTYNYNEQFF. CDR3 nucleotides: TGTGCCAGCCGGACTTACAATTACAATGAGCAGTTCTTC.

The chain combines TRBV29-1 with TRBJ2-3; D may be TRBD1 (5 bases). This CDR3 contains 13 residues. Trimming took 3 bases from V and 4 from J, leaving 11 bases between them. The germline V gene has CDR1 SQVTM and CDR2 ANQGSEA. CDR3 in DNA: TGCAGCGTTGACCAGGGTGCGTCAGATACGCAGTATTTT. This translates into CSVDQGASDTQYF.

The chain carries TRBV25-1 and TRBJ2-7; TRBD1 might be the D (5 bases). V shed 5 bases and J shed 2 bases, with 7 bases lying between them. The germline V gene encodes CDR1 MGHDK and CDR2 SYGVNS. The CDR3 is 12 amino acids. The CDR3 nucleotides read TGTGCCAGCAGTACAGGTCCCTACGAGCAGTACTTC. It codes for CASSTGPYEQYF.

Only a few counts were recorded for this clone. The rearrangement joins TRBV10-1 to TRBJ2-2, with 8 bases identical to TRBD1. V shed 5 bases and J 2 bases; nucleotides not matched to a gene: 4. The germline V gene has CDR1 WNHNN and CDR2 SYGVQD (reference sequence). The CDR3 is 15 amino acids. CDR3 nucleotides: TGCGCCAGCAGTAGGACAGGGTACAACACCGGGGAGCTGTTTTTT. Translation gives CASSRTGYNTGELFF.

The J gene is TRBJ2-5, the V gene TRBV27; 10 nucleotides align to TRBD2. CDR3 length: 15 residues. Germline assignment: CDR1 MNHEY and CDR2 SMNVEV (reference sequence). V trimming: 5 bases; J trimming: 1 base; junction bases outside the gene matches: 4. CDR3 amino acids: CASSRTSGGQETQYF. CDR3 in DNA: TGTGCCAGCAGTCGGACTAGCGGAGGCCAAGAGACCCAGTACTTC.

This sequence joins TRBV5-1 and TRBJ2-5, with a tentative D call TRBD2 (6 bases). Germline V gene data show CDR1 as SGHRS and CDR2 as YFSETQ. This CDR3 is built from 12 residues. V was clipped by 5 bases and J by 5 bases, with 10 bases between them. The DNA for the CDR3 is TGCGCCAGCAGTGGGGGGTCGGAGACCCAGTACTTC. Protein sequence: CASSGGSETQYF.

The table lists this clone with a few counts. The rearrangement links TRBV4-1 to TRBJ1-6; TRBD1 matches 9 bases. The length of the CDR3 is 17 residues. Germline V gene lookup returns CDR1 MGHRA and CDR2 YSYEKL. V shed 1 base and J 7 bases; nucleotides not matched to a gene: 8. CDR3 DNA sequence: TGCGCCAGCAGCCAAGGCCTTCGGACAGGGGAGAATTCACCCCTCCACTTT. Encoded protein: CASSQGLRTGENSPLHF.

This clone was observed a few times. The CDR3, as DNA: TGTGCCAGCAGCCAAGAGAGCGGGGGGGCCCACAATGAGCAGTTCTTC. Residues: CASSQESGGAHNEQFF. The V gene is TRBV4-2, the J gene TRBJ2-1; 10 bases map to TRBD2. The V and J ends lost 0 bases and 5 bases, in that order; junction bases with no gene match: 4. This CDR3 has 16 residues. Germline V lookup: CDR1 LGHNA, CDR2 YNFKEQ.

The chain couples TRBV4-1 to TRBJ1-2, with no clear D. This CDR3 is 15 amino acids long. V was clipped by 1 base and J by 8 bases, with 17 bases between them. Germline CDR1 MGHRA, CDR2 YSYEKL. The CDR3 spells CASSQGASTAGGYTF. The CDR3 DNA sequence: TGCGCCAGCAGCCAAGGGGCCTCTACAGCGGGCGGCTACACCTTC.

CDR3 in amino acids: CSVGGGVSSTDTQYF. The DNA of the CDR3 is TGCAGCGTTGGGGGGGGCGTTTCTAGCACAGATACGCAGTATTTT. The chain joins TRBV29-1 to TRBJ2-3; TRBD2 is a possible D gene (7 bases). The CDR3 consists of 15 residues. The V gene lost 4 bases and the J gene lost 0 bases, with 14 bases spanning the gap. CDR1 is SQVTM, CDR2 ANQGSEA, per germline.

In its sample, this clone was seen once. The chain has TRBV15 and TRBJ2-5; D is perhaps TRBD2 (6 bases). Germline assignment: CDR1 LNHNV and CDR2 YYDKDF (reference sequence). The CDR3 length is 17 residues. The ends were cut back, 5 bases at V and 1 base at J, with 20 bases in the middle. This chain's CDR3 is CATSGTLGAGLQETQYF. The CDR3 DNA is TGTGCCACCAGCGGTACCCTAGGAGCGGGCCTCCAAGAGACCCAGTACTTC.

The chain has TRBV4-3 and TRBJ1-2; D possibly corresponds to TRBD1 (6 bases). This CDR3 comprises 14 residues. Germline CDR1 is LGHNA and CDR2 is YSLEER. Deletions cut 0 bases from V and 7 bases from J, with 12 bases between. CDR3 coding DNA: TGCGCCAGCAGCCAAGATAAGGGGGTGTCTGGCTACACCTTC. This translates into CASSQDKGVSGYTF.

The chain has TRBV7-9 and TRBJ2-6, with TRBD1 matching 7 bases. The CDR3 sequence is 15 residues long. Germline assignment: CDR1 SEHNR and CDR2 FQNEAQ (reference sequence). V dropped 6 bases and J dropped 4; count of bases not matched to a gene: 6. CDR3 protein: CASRGRGPGANVLTF. DNA of the CDR3: TGTGCCAGCAGGGGAAGGGGGCCAGGGGCCAACGTCCTGACTTTC.

This clone has a handful of counts. The rearrangement joins TRBV29-1 to TRBJ1-5; a possible D gene is TRBD1 (6 bases). Germline loops: CDR1 SQVTM, CDR2 ANQGSEA. Trimming took off 4 bases at V and 4 bases at J, with 11 bases between the two ends. The CDR3 consists of 13 residues. The CDR3 nucleotides read TGCAGCGTTGGCGAGGGGGGGAATCAGCCCCAGCATTTT. It codes for CSVGEGGNQPQHF.

The CDR3 DNA follows: TGTGCCAGCAGCCAAAGGGGCAGGGGCGATGAGCAGTTCTTC. Its protein is CASSQRGRGDEQFF. This chain uses TRBV5-4 with TRBJ2-1, with a tentative D call TRBD1 (6 bases). The ends were cut back, 4 bases at V and 8 bases at J, with 16 bases in the middle. CDR3 length: 14 amino acids. Germline-derived CDR1 and CDR2 are SGHNT and YYREEE (reference sequence).

The chain couples TRBV5-4 to TRBJ2-5; maybe TRBD1 (5 bases). The germline V gene encodes CDR1 SGHNT and CDR2 YYREEE (reference sequence). Between the trimmed V and J ends, which lost 1 base and 2 bases, there was a span of 12 bases. The CDR3 consists of 15 residues. The CDR3: CASSLKTGPQETQYF. In nucleotides, the CDR3 is TGTGCCAGCAGCTTGAAAACAGGCCCGCAAGAGACCCAGTACTTC.

The V gene is TRBV9, the J gene TRBJ1-3; D possibly corresponds to TRBD1 (6 bases). The germline V gene encodes CDR1 SGDLS and CDR2 YYNGEE. Trimming stripped 4 bases from V and 0 bases from J, with 11 bases between. The CDR3 totals 15 residues. CDR3 loop: CASSKGGISGNTIYF. CDR3 nucleotides: TGTGCCAGCAGCAAGGGGGGGATCTCTGGAAACACCATATATTTT.

The rearrangement links TRBV11-2 to TRBJ1-6, with D unresolved. The germline V gene has CDR1 SGHAT and CDR2 FQNNGV. The germline V and J ends were trimmed by 2 bases and 8 bases, with 10 bases remaining between them. This CDR3 has 14 amino acids. The CDR3 DNA reads TGTGCCAGCAGCTTACCTACGTCCCATTCACCCCTCCACTTT. Its translation is CASSLPTSHSPLHF.

For the CDR3, the DNA is TGTGCCAGCAGTTGGCGGGGCCAAGAGACCCAGTACTTC. It yields the protein CASSWRGQETQYF. The chain employs TRBV27 and TRBJ2-5; D is possibly TRBD2 (6 bases). Trimming removed 4 bases at V and 1 base at J, with 7 bases between. The CDR3 is 13 residues long. The germline V gene has CDR1 MNHEY and CDR2 SMNVEV (reference sequence).

V is TRBV6-5 and J is TRBJ2-3, with 7 bases matching TRBD1. Looked up from germline, CDR1 is MNHEY and CDR2 is SVGAGI. CDR3 length equals 14 residues. Trimming removed 7 bases from V and 0 bases from J; junction bases left unmatched: 4. CDR3 sequence: CASKPDRSTDTQYF. The CDR3 DNA sequence: TGTGCCAGCAAACCGGACAGGAGCACAGATACGCAGTATTTT.

This clone was detected only once. The V call is TRBV20-1, the J call TRBJ2-7; D ambiguous. V was cut by 2 bases and J by 3 bases, with 5 bases left in between. This CDR3 has 11 amino acids. Germline V gives CDR1 DFQATT, CDR2 SNEGSKA (reference sequence). The DNA of the CDR3 is TGCAGTGCTAGAAACAACTACGAGCAGTACTTC. Its translation is CSARNNYEQYF.

The rearrangement joins TRBV19 to TRBJ2-7; possible D gene TRBD1, 5 bases. Trimming removed 7 bases at V and 0 bases at J, with 16 bases between. CDR1 LNHDA and CDR2 SQIVND come from the germline V gene (reference sequence). The CDR3 is 15 residues long. CDR3 in amino acids: CASTAGGALSYEQYF. The DNA for the CDR3 is TGTGCCAGTACTGCTGGTGGGGCCCTCTCCTACGAGCAGTACTTC.

This clone was picked up a small number of times. In nucleotides, the CDR3 is TGTGCCAGCAGCCCTAGGACACTGAACACCGGGGAGCTGTTTTTT. It codes for CASSPRTLNTGELFF. V usage is TRBV9 and J usage is TRBJ2-2, with D perhaps TRBD1 (5 bases). CDR1 is SGDLS, CDR2 YYNGEE, per germline. CDR3 length: 15 amino acids. The V end lost 4 bases, the J end lost 1 base, and 11 bases lay between the germline ends.

CDR3 nucleotide sequence: TGTGCCAGCAGCCCCCCCGCCCAGGTCTACAATGAGCAGTTCTTC. It yields the protein CASSPPAQVYNEQFF. The J gene is TRBJ2-1, the V gene TRBV5-4; D is undetermined. The V and J ends lost 4 bases and 3 bases respectively, with 14 bases between them. Per germline, CDR1 SGHNT and CDR2 YYREEE (reference sequence). CDR3 size: 15 residues.